This TCR beta chain was found in a study of radiation and T cells in renal cell carcinoma. Study outcomes and limitations: From baseline, blood top tumor clonotypes peaked at 2 weeks post-radiation. No pretreatment tumor biopsies were available for baseline clonotypes.

A remark on this clone: The antigen is unknown.

Generated by immunoSEQ multiplex PCR, the TCRdb table keeps only in-frame clones and is missing some. The profile shows 100,000 to 150,000 clones, approximately 82% of them singletons. The time point here: baseline pretreatment blood. Documented treatment: 15 Gy SBRT to primary tumor, nephrectomy 4 weeks later. Trimming removed 6 bases from V and 3 bases from J, with 11 bases in between. Germline V gene data show CDR1 as MDHEN and CDR2 as SYDVKM. CDR3 size: 13 residues. The source of this sequence is a woman aged 55-70 years with renal cell carcinoma. The V gene is TRBV28, the J gene TRBJ1-1; D might be TRBD1 (6 bases). Material: blood, obtained from a patient whose treatment included radiotherapy and nephrectomy. CDR3 in DNA: TGTGCCAGCAGGGGAGGACAGCACACTGAAGCTTTCTTT. It translates to CASRGGQHTEAFF.